This T cell receptor (beta chain) came from a study of cytomegalovirus exposure and HLA in healthy donors. In this sample, this clone turned up a few times. Its specificity is not known. The study ran its PCR with 60 Vbeta and 13 Jbeta primers. Using immunoSEQ multiplex PCR, the repertoire was profiled, and TCRdb retains in-frame clones only, with some absent. The sample lists around 200,000 clones; around 86% were seen once. Overall study findings and caveats: HLA-A and HLA-B allele assignments for most subjects were reportedly predicted accurately using TCR beta sequences. Analyses of presence/absence relied on an assumption of roughly uniform sequencing depth across donors.

From germline, CDR1 is SGHRS and CDR2 YFSETQ. This CDR3 is built from 14 residues. V was clipped by 4 bases and J by 4 bases, with 14 bases between them. This sequence originates from a woman in her forties or fifties in good health and CMV-seropositive. Sequencing was carried out using PBMCs. The chain links TRBV5-1 to TRBJ1-1; D is perhaps TRBD1 (5 bases). This chain's CDR3 is CASSEVGGVTEAFF. Written as DNA, the CDR3 is TGCGCCAGCAGCGAGGTCGGGGGGGTCACTGAAGCTTTCTTT.